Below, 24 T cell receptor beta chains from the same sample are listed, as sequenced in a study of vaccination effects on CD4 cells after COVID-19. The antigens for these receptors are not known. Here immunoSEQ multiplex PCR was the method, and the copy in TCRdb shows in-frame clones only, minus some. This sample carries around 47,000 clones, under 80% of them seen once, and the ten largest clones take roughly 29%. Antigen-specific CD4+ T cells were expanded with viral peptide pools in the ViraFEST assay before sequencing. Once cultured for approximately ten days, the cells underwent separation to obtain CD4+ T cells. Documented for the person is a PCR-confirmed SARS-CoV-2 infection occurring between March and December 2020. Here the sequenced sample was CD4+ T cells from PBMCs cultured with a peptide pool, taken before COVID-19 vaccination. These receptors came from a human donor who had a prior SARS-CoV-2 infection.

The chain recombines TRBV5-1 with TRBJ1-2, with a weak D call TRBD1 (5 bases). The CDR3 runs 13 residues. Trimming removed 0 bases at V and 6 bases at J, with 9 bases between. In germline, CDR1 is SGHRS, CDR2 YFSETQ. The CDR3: CASSLARGDGYTF. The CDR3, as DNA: TGCGCCAGCAGCTTGGCGCGGGGGGATGGCTACACCTTC.

For the CDR3, the DNA is TGTGCCAGTAGTATAGGCAGGGCGAACACTGAAGCTTTCTTT. This translates into CASSIGRANTEAFF. The chain has TRBV19 and TRBJ1-1; a weak D match, TRBD1 (5 bases). The V end lost 1 base, the J end lost 1 base, and 7 bases lay between the germline ends. The length of the CDR3 is 14 residues. The germline CDR1 and CDR2 sequences are LNHDA and SQIVND (reference sequence).

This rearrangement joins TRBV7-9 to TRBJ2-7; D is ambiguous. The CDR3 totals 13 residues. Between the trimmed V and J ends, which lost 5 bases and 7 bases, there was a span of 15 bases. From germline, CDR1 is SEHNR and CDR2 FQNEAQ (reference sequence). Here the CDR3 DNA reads TGTGCCAGCAGCCCCAGGAACCAAATGGAGCAGTACTTC. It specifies CASSPRNQMEQYF.

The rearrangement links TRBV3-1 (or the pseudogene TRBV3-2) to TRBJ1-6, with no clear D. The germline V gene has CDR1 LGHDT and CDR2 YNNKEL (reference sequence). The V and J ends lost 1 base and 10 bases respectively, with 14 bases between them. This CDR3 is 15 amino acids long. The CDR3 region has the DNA TGTGCCAGCAGCCAAGTGGGCGTCGGCGGCTCACCCCTCCACTTT. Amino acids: CASSQVGVGGSPLHF.

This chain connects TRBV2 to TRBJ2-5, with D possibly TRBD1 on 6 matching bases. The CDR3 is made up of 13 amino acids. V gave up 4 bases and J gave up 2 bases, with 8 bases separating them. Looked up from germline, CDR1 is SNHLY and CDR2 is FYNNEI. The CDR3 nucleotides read TGTGCCAGCAGTGGGACAGTTCAAGAGACCCAGTACTTC. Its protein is CASSGTVQETQYF.

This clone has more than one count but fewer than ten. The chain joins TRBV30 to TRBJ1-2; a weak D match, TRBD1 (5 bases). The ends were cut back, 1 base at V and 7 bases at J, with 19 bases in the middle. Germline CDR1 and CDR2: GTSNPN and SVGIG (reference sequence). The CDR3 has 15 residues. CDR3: CAWSGTDILLGGYTF. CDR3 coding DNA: TGTGCCTGGAGTGGGACGGACATTCTCTTGGGTGGCTACACCTTC.

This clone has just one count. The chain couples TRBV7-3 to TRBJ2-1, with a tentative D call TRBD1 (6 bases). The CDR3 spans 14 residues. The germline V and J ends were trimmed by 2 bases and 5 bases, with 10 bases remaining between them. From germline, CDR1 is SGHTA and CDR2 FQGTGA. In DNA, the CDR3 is TGTGCCAGCAGCTTACAGGGGACCCACAATGAGCAGTTCTTC. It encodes CASSLQGTHNEQFF.

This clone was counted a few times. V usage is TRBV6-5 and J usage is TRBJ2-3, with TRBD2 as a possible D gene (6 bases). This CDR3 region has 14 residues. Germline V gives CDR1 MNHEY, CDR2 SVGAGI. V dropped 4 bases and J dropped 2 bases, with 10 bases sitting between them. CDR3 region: CASSFGDSTDTQYF. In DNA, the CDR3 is TGTGCCAGCAGTTTCGGGGACTCCACAGATACGCAGTATTTT.

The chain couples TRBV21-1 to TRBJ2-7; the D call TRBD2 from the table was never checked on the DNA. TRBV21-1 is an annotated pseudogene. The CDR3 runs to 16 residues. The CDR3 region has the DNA TGTGCCAGCAGCAAAGATTTCGGCGGGTACTCCTACGAGCAGTACTTC. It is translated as CASSKDFGGYSYEQYF.

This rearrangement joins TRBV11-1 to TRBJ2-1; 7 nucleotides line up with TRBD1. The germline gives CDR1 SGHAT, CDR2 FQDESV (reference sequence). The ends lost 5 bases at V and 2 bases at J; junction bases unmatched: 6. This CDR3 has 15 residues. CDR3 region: CASSLNRGAYNEQFF. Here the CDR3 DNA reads TGTGCCAGCAGCCTAAACAGGGGCGCCTACAATGAGCAGTTCTTC. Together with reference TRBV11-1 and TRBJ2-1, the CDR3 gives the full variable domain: EAEVAQSPRYKITEKSQAVAFWCDPISGHATLYWYRQILGQGPELLVQFQDESVVDDSQLPKDRFSAERLKGVDSTLKIQPAELGDSAMYLCASSLNRGAYNEQFFGPGTRLTVL.

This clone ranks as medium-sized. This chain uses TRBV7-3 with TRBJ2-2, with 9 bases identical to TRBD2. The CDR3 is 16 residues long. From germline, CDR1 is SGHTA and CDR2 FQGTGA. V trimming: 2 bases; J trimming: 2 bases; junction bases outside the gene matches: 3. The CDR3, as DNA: TGTGCCAGCAGCTTATTGGGACTAGCTAACACCGGGGAGCTGTTTTTT. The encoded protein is CASSLLGLANTGELFF.

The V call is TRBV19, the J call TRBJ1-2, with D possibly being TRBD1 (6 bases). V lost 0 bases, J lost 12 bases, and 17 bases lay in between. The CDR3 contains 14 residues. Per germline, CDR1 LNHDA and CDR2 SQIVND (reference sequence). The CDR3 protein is CASSIDRGTGTHTF. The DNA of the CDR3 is TGTGCCAGTAGTATAGATCGGGGCACAGGGACCCACACCTTC.

The CDR3 spells CASSPGTSGYTGELFF. The CDR3 coding sequence is TGCGCCAGCAGCCCCGGGACTAGCGGATACACCGGGGAGCTGTTTTTT. The chain uses TRBV5-1 and TRBJ2-2; TRBD2 matches at 11 bases. Germline V gives CDR1 SGHRS, CDR2 YFSETQ. With V trimmed by 4 bases and J by 3 bases, 5 bases remained unmatched. The CDR3 runs 16 residues.

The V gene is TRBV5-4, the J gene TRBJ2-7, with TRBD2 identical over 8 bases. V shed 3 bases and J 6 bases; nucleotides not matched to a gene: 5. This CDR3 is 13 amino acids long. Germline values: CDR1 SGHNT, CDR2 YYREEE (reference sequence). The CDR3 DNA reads TGTGCCAGCAGCTCCGTAGCGGGAAGCGAGCAGTACTTC. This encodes CASSSVAGSEQYF.

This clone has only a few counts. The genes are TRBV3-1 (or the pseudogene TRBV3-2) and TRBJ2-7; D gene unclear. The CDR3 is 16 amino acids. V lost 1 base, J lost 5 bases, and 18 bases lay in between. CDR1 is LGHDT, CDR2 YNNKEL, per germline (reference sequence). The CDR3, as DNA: TGTGCCAGCAGCCAAGTATCCCAGGTTGGAAGGGACGAGCAGTACTTC. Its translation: CASSQVSQVGRDEQYF.

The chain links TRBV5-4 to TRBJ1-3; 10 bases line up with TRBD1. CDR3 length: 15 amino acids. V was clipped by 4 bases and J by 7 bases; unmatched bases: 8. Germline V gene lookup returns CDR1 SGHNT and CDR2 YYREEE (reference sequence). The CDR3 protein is CASSAPGTGVNTIYF. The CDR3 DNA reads TGTGCCAGCAGCGCTCCGGGGACAGGGGTTAACACCATATATTTT.

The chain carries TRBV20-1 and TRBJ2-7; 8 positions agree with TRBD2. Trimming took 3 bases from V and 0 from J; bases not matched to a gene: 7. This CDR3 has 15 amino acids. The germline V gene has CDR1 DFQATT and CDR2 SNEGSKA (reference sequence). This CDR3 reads CSASGVSGDSYEQYF. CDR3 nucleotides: TGCAGTGCTAGTGGGGTTAGCGGGGACTCCTACGAGCAGTACTTC.

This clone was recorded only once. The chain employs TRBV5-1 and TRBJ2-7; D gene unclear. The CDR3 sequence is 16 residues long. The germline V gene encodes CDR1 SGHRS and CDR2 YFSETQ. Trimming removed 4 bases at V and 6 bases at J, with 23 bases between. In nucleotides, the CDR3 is TGCGCCAGCAGCCCCAATCTAGGCCACAACTCCGGCGAGCAGTACTTC. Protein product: CASSPNLGHNSGEQYF. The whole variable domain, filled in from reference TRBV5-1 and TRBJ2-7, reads KAGVTQTPRYLIKTRGQQVTLSCSPISGHRSVSWYQQTPGQGLQFLFEYFSETQRNKGNFPGRFSGRQFSNSRSEMNVSTLELGDSALYLCASSPNLGHNSGEQYFGPGTRLTVT.

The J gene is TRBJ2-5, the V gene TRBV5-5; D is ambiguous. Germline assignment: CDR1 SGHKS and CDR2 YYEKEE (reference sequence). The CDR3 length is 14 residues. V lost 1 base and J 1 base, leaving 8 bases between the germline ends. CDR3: CASSLFGPQETQYF. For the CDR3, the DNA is TGTGCCAGCAGCTTGTTTGGTCCCCAAGAGACCCAGTACTTC.

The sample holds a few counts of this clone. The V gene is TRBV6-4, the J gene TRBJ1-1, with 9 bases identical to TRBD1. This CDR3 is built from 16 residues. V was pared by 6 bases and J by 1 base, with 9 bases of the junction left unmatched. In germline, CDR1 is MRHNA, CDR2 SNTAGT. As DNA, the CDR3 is TGTGCCAGCAGGGTAAACAGGGGGCCGCAGAACACTGAAGCTTTCTTT. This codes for CASRVNRGPQNTEAFF.

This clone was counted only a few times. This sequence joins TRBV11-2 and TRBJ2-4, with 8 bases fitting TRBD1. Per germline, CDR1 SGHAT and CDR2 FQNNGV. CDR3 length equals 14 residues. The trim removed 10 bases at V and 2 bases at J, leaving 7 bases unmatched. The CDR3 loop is CATNPRGPKNIQYF. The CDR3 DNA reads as TGTGCCACCAACCCCAGGGGGCCCAAAAACATTCAGTACTTC.

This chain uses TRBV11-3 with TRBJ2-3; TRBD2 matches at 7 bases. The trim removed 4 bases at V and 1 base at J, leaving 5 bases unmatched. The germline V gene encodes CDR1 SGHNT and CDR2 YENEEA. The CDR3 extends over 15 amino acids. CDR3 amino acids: CASSSPGLGTDTQYF. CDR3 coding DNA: TGTGCCAGCAGCTCCCCAGGACTAGGCACAGATACGCAGTATTTT.

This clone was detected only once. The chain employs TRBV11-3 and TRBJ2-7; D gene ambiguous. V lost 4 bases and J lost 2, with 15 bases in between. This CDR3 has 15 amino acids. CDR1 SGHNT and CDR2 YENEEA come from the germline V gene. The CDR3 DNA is TGTGCCAGCAGCTCCCGATCGGCGCGAACCTACGAGCAGTACTTC. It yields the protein CASSSRSARTYEQYF.

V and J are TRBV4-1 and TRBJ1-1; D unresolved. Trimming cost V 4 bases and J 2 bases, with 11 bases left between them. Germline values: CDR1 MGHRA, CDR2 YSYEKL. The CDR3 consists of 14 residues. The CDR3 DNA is TGCGCCAGCAGCCCCGAGACGGGCAACACTGAAGCTTTCTTT. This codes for CASSPETGNTEAFF.